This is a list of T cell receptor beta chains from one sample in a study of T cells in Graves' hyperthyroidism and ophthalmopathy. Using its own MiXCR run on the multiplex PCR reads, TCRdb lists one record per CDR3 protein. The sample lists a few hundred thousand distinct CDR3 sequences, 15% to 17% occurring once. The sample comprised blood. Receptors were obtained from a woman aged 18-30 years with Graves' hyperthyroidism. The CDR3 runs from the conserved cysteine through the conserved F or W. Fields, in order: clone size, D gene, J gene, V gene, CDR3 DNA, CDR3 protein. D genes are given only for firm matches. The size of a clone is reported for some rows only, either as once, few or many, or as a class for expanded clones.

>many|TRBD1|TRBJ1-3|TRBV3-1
TGTGCCAGCAGCCCTAACAGGGGTGGAAACACCATATATTTT
CASSPNRGGNTIYF
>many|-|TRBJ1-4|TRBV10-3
TGTGCCATCAGTGAGTCCAGCCTGAATAGTGAAAAACTGTTTTTT
CAISESSLNSEKLFF
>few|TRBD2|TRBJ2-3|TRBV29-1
TGCAGCGTTGGAGCTCGCGGGGGGAGCACAGATACGCAGTATTTT
CSVGARGGSTDTQYF
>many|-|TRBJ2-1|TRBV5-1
TGCGCCAGCAGCTTGGGTCCCGGGGCCTATGAGCAGTTCTTC
CASSLGPGAYEQFF
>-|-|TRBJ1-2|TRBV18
TGTGCCAGCTCTCAAGGAGGGGCCCAGAGACGGCGGAGCTATGGCTACACCTTC
CASSQGGAQRRRSYGYTF
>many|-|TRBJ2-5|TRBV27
TGTGCCAGCAGTGATACGAGGGAGACCCAGTACTTC
CASSDTRETQYF
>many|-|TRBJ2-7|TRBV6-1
TGTGCCAGCAGTTCGTCCAGGGGGGTCGCCTACGAGCAGTACTTC
CASSSSRGVAYEQYF
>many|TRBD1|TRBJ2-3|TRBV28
TGTGCCAGCAGCGCCGCCGGGACAGCAATTTTGACAGATACGCAGTATTTT
CASSAAGTAILTDTQYF
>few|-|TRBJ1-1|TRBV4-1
TGCGCCAGCAGCCAAGTGACCGCCGGAGCATACGCTTTCTTT
CASSQVTAGAYAFF
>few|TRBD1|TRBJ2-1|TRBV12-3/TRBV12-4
TGTGCCAGCAGTCCCGGACAGGGCCCCTACAATGAGCAGTTCTTC
CASSPGQGPYNEQFF
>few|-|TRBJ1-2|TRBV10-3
TGTGCCATCAGTGTCGTCCAGGACCCTAACTATGGCTACACCTTC
CAISVVQDPNYGYTF
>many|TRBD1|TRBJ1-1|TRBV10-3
TGTGCCATCAGGGAGGATAGGGGGCGGACTGAAGCTTTCTTT
CAIREDRGRTEAFF
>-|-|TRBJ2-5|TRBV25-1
TGTGCCAGCAGTGAAGTCCGACAGAAGGAGACCCAGTACTTC
CASSEVRQKETQYF
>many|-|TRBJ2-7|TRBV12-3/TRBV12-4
TGTGCCAGCAGTCTTCAGGGTAAGGGGGAGCAGTACTTC
CASSLQGKGEQYF
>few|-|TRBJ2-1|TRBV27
TGTGCCAGCAGTTTTGACCCGTACAATGAGCAGTTCTTC
CASSFDPYNEQFF
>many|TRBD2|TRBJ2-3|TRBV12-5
TGTGCTAGTGGTTTGGTACGAGCGGGGGCCCACACAGATACGCAGTATTTT
CASGLVRAGAHTDTQYF
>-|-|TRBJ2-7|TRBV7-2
TGTGCCAGCAGCTTAGGAGGTCAGGCCTACGAGCAGTACTTC
CASSLGGQAYEQYF
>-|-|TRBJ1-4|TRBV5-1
TGCGCCAGCAGCTTGGGCAGGGCGGTAACTAATGAAAAACTGTTTTTT
CASSLGRAVTNEKLFF
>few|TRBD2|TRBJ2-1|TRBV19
TGTGCCAGTAGTAAGGGAGGGCACTCTCTGGATGAGCAGTTCTTC
CASSKGGHSLDEQFF
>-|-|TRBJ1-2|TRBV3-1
TGTGCCAGCAGCCCAGGCGCGTTTAACTATGGCTACACCTTC
CASSPGAFNYGYTF
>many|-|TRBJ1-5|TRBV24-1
TGTGCCACCGCCTCCCTGGCCGGGACGGAGCCCCAGCATTTT
CATASLAGTEPQHF
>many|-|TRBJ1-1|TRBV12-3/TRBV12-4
TGTGCCAGCAGTTTAGGGCGGGCGGTGAACACTGAAGCTTTCTTT
CASSLGRAVNTEAFF
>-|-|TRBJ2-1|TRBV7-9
TGTGCCAGCAGCTTAGTCCCCCGGGACCCGGGGTACAATGAGCAGTTCTTC
CASSLVPRDPGYNEQFF
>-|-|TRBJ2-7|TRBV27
TGTGCCAGCAGTCTCGTGAGGGGGAGGTACGAGCAGTACTTC
CASSLVRGRYEQYF
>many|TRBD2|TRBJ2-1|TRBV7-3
TGTGCCAGCAGCTTAATGGCTAGCGGGGTAAATGAGCAGTTCTTC
CASSLMASGVNEQFF
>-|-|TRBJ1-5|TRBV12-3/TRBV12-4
TGTGCCAGCAGTTCGGAACAAGGGGATCAGCCCCAGCATTTT
CASSSEQGDQPQHF
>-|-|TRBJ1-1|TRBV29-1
TGCAGCGTTGAAGAGTGGGCAGGGCGTACTTCTGAAGCTTTCTTT
CSVEEWAGRTSEAFF
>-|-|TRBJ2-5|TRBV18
TGTGCCAGCTCACCCTCGACAGTTAGTCAAGAGACCCAGTACTTC
CASSPSTVSQETQYF
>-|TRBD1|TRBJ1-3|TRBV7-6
TGTGCCAGCAGCTTAGCCGACAGGGAAACTGGAAACACCATATATTTT
CASSLADRETGNTIYF
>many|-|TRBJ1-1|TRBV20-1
TGCAGTGCTAGAGTTGTCCCCGAAGCTTTCTTT
CSARVVPEAFF
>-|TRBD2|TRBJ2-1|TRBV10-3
TGTGCCATCAGTGGGACTAGCGGGACGAGCTCCTACAATGAGCAGTTCTTC
CAISGTSGTSSYNEQFF
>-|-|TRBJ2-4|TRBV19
TGTGCCAGTAAGCCCCCGAGGGGTCACATTCAGTACTTC
CASKPPRGHIQYF
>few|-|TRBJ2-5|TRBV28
TGTGCCAGCAGTTCCTCGACAGGGAGGACCTTTGAAGAGACCCAGTACTTC
CASSSSTGRTFEETQYF
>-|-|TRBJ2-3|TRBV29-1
TGCAGCGTTGACAGGGGTTTTACAGATACGCAGTATTTT
CSVDRGFTDTQYF
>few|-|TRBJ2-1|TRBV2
TGTGCCAGCAGGGGGAATCCAAACAATGAGCAGTTCTTC
CASRGNPNNEQFF
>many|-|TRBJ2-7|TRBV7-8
TGTGCCAGCAGCACCTACGGGACGGAGTCCTACGAGCAGTACTTC
CASSTYGTESYEQYF
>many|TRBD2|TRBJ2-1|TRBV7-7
TGTGCTAGCAGCTTAGCGGTGGGAGGGCCGGATGAGCAGTTCTTC
CASSLAVGGPDEQFF
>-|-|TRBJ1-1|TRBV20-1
TGCAGTGCTATTTTTGGGGGGGCCACTGAAGCTTTCTTT
CSAIFGGATEAFF
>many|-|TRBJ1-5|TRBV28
TGTGCCAGCATTCGCGACGGAAATAGCAATCAGCCCCAGCATTTT
CASIRDGNSNQPQHF
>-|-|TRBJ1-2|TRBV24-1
TGTGCCACCAGTGGTGAGGGGGTCTATGGCTACACCTTC
CATSGEGVYGYTF
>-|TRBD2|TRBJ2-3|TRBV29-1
TGCAGCGTTGATTTGGCAGGGGGGACTAGCGGGACGATCACAGATACGCAGTATTTT
CSVDLAGGTSGTITDTQYF
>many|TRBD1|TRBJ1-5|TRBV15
TGTGCCACCAATCCGGGACAGGGGATGGGCAATCAGCCCCAGCATTTT
CATNPGQGMGNQPQHF
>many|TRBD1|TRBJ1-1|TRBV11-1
TGTGCCAGCAGCCGAGCCGGGACAGGGGGCTTTACTGAAGCTTTCTTT
CASSRAGTGGFTEAFF